The source of this TCR beta chain is a study of cytomegalovirus exposure and HLA in healthy donors. Both 60 Vbeta primers and 13 Jbeta primers went into the PCR. Some clones are missing from TCRdb's copy, which holds only in-frame ones; the method was immunoSEQ multiplex PCR. The sample includes about 190,000 clones, roughly 77% of them seen just once. Trimming took 1 base from V and 6 from J, leaving 9 bases between them. CDR3 length: 13 residues. Looked up from germline, CDR1 is SGHTA and CDR2 is FQGNSA. The chain is built from TRBV7-2 and TRBJ1-2, with TRBD1 as a possible D gene (5 bases). Sequences were obtained from PBMCs. This receptor was obtained from a man in his thirties or forties in good health and CMV-seropositive. The CDR3 is CASSLVRGDGYTF. Written as DNA, the CDR3 is TGTGCCAGCAGCTTAGTCCGGGGGGATGGCTACACCTTC.